These T cell receptor beta chains were read from a single sample in a study of cytomegalovirus exposure and HLA in healthy donors. The data were produced by immunoSEQ multiplex PCR, yet TCRdb's version contains in-frame clones alone and is incomplete. The table lists around 100,000 clones, approximately 79% of them singletons. Sequenced material: PBMCs. Receptors originate from a woman in her thirties or forties in good health and CMV-seronegative. CDR3s include the opening cysteine and the closing phenylalanine or tryptophan.

j_call: TRBJ2-7; v_call: TRBV4-3; cdr3_aa: CASSRGLEPPYNYEQYF
j_call: TRBJ2-2; v_call: TRBV18; cdr3_aa: CASSLYVGQADGELFF
j_call: TRBJ2-7; v_call: TRBV7-2; cdr3_aa: CASSLRSGGPSYEQYF
j_call: TRBJ1-6; v_call: TRBV9; cdr3_aa: CASSVNPTGDSPLHF
j_call: TRBJ2-7; v_call: TRBV5-1; cdr3_aa: CASSLANEQYF
j_call: TRBJ2-2; v_call: TRBV4-3; cdr3_aa: CASSPRRGWTGELFF
j_call: TRBJ1-5; v_call: TRBV28; cdr3_aa: CASSFPDEGRNQPQHF
j_call: TRBJ2-2; v_call: TRBV28; cdr3_aa: CASSLWAVNTGELFF
j_call: TRBJ1-2; v_call: TRBV4-1; cdr3_aa: CASSPMGQSNYGYTF
j_call: TRBJ2-1; v_call: TRBV25-1; cdr3_aa: CASSLDRGRQFF
j_call: TRBJ2-7; v_call: TRBV7-9; cdr3_aa: CASSGPWDEQYF